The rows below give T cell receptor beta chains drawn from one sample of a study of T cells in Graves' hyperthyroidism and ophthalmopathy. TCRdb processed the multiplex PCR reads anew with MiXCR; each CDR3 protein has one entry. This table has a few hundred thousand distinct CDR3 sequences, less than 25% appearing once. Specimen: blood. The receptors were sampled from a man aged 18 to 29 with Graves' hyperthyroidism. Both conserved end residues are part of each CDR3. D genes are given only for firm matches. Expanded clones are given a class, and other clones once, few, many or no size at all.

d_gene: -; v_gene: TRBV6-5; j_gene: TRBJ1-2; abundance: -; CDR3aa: CASSCGRSNYGYTF; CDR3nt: TGTGCCAGCAGTTGCGGCAGAAGTAACTATGGCTACACCTTC
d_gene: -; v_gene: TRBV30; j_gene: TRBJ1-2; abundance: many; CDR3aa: CAWSRQGLRDGYTF; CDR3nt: TGTGCCTGGAGTCGGCAGGGGCTTCGTGATGGCTACACCTTC
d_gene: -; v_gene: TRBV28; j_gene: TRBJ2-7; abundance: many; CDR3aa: CASSFGSLPYEQYF; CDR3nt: TGTGCCAGCAGTTTTGGCTCGCTCCCCTACGAGCAGTACTTC
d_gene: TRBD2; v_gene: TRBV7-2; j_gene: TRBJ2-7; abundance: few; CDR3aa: CASSESGGSYEQYF; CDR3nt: TGTGCCAGCAGCGAAAGCGGGGGGAGCTACGAGCAGTACTTC
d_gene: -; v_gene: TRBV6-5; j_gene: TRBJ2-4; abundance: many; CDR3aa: CASSYSELGAKNIKYF; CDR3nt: TGTGCCAGCAGTTACTCGGAGCTAGGAGCCAAAAACATTAAGTACTTC
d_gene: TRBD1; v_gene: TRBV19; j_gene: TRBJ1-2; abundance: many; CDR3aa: CASSIGPFTGTGTYGYTF; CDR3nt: TGTGCCAGTAGTATAGGCCCCTTTACCGGGACAGGGACCTATGGCTACACCTTC
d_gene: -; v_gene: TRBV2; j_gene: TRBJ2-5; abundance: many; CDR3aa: CASSEGQDIETQYF; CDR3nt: TGTGCCAGCAGTGAAGGGCAGGATATTGAGACCCAGTACTTC
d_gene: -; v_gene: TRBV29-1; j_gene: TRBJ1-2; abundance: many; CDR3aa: CSVSQGREGYTF; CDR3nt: TGCAGCGTGTCCCAGGGGCGGGAAGGCTACACCTTC
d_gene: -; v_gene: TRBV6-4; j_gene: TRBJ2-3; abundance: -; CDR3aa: CASSPIIGGPTDTQYF; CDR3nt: TGTGCCAGCTCCCCCATTATCGGGGGGCCCACAGATACGCAGTATTTT
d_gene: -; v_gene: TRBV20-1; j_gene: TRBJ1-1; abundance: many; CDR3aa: CSARRSYSNTEAFF; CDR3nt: TGCAGTGCTAGAAGGAGTTACAGCAACACTGAAGCTTTCTTT
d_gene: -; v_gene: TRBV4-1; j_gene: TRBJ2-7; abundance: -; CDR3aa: CASSQDPPTLLSYEQYF; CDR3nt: TGCGCCAGCAGCCAAGATCCCCCCACTCTCCTCTCCTACGAGCAGTACTTC
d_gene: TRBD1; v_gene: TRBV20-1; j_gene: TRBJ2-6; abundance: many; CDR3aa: CSARGDTGGASGANVLTF; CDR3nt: TGCAGTGCTAGAGGGGATACAGGGGGCGCTTCTGGGGCCAACGTCCTGACTTTC
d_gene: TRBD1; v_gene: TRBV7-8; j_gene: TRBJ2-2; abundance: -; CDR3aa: CASSLGQGALGELFF; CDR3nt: TGTGCCAGCAGCTTGGGACAGGGGGCGCTTGGGGAGCTGTTTTTT
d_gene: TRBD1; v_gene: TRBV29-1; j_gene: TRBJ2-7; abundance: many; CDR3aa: CSVGGQGSYEQYF; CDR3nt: TGCAGCGTTGGGGGACAGGGATCCTACGAGCAGTACTTC
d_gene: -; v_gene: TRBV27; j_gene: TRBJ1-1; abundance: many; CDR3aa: CASSQDGGGEAFF; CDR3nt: TGTGCCAGCAGTCAAGACGGGGGAGGTGAAGCTTTCTTT
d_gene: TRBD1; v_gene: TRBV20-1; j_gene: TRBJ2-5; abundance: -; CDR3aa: CSARGTGTETQYF; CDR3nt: TGCAGTGCTAGAGGGACAGGGACGGAGACCCAGTACTTC
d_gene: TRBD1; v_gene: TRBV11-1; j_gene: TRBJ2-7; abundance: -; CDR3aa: CASSNTGTGDSYEQYF; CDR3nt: TGTGCCAGCAGCAATACCGGGACAGGGGACTCCTACGAGCAGTACTTC
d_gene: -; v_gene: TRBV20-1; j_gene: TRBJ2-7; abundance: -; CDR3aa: CSAKMTYSYEQYF; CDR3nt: TGCAGTGCTAAAATGACGTACTCCTACGAGCAGTACTTC
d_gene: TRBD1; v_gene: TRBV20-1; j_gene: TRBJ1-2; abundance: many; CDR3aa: CSARGSDRESGYGYTF; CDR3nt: TGCAGTGCTAGAGGGTCCGACAGGGAGTCGGGCTATGGCTACACCTTC
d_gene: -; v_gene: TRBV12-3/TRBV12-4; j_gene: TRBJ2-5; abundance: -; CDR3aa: CASTQPGGTQYF; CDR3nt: TGTGCCAGCACTCAACCCGGCGGGACCCAGTACTTC
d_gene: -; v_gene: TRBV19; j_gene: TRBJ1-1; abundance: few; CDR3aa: CASSIEGTAITEAFF; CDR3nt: TGTGCCAGTAGTATAGAGGGGACGGCTATCACTGAAGCTTTCTTT
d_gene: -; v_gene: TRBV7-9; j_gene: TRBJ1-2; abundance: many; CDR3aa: CASSSGVGTAYGYTF; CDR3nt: TGTGCCAGCAGCTCGGGGGTGGGTACCGCCTATGGCTACACCTTC